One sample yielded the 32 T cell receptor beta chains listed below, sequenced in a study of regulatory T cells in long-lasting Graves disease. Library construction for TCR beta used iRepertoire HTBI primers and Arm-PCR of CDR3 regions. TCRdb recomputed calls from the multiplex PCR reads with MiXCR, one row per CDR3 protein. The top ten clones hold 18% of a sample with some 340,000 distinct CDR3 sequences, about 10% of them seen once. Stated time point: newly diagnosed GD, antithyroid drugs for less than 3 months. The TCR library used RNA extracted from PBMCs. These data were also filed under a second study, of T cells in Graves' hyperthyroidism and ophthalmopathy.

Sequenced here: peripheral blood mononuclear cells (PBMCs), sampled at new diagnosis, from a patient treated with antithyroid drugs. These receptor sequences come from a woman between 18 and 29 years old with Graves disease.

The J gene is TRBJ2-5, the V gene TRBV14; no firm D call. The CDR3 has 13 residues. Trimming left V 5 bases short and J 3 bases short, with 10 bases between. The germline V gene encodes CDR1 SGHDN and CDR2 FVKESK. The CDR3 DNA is TGTGCCAGCAGCGGCCGGGCCGAAGAGACCCAGTACTTC. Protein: CASSGRAEETQYF.

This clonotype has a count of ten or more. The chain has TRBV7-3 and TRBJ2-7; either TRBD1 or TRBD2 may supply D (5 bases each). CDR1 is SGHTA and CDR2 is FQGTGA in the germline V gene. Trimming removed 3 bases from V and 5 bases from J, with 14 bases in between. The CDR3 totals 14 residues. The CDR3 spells CASSLGPQSDEQYF. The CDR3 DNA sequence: TGTGCCAGCAGCTTGGGACCCCAAAGCGACGAGCAGTACTTC.

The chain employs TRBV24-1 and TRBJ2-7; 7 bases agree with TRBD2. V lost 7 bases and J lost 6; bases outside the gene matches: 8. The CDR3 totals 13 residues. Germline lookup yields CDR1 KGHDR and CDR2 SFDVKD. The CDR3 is CATSRAGTIEQYF. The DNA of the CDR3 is TGTGCCACCAGCCGCGCGGGGACTATCGAGCAGTACTTC.

The CDR3 DNA follows: TGTGCCAGCAGTGAAGCGGAGGGACTAGCGGGAGGGGATACGCAGTATTTT. This encodes CASSEAEGLAGGDTQYF. The V gene is TRBV2, the J gene TRBJ2-3; 16 nucleotides align to TRBD2. Germline values: CDR1 SNHLY, CDR2 FYNNEI. V trimming: 0 bases; J trimming: 6 bases; junction bases outside the gene matches: 3. CDR3 length equals 17 residues.

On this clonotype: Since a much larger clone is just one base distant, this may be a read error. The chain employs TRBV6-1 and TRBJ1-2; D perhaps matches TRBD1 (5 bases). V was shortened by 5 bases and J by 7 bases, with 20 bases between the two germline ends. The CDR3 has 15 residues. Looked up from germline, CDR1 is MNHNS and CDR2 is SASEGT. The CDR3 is CASSQWAGTHCGYTF. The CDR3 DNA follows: TGTGCCAGCAGTCAGTGGGCCGGGACCCACTGTGGCTACACCTTC.

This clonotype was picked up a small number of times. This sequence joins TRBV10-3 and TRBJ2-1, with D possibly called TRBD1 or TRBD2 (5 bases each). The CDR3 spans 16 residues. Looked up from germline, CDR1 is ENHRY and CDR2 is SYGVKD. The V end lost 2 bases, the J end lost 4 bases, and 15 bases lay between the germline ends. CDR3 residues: CAISEMGRGIYNEQFF. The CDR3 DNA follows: TGTGCCATCAGTGAGATGGGACGTGGGATATACAATGAGCAGTTCTTC.

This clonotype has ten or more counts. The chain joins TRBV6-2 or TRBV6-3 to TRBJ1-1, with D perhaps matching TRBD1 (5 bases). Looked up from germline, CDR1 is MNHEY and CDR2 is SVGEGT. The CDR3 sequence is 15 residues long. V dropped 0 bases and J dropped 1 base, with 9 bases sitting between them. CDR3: CASSYSLQGNTEAFF. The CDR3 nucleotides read TGTGCCAGCAGTTACTCGCTCCAGGGGAACACTGAAGCTTTCTTT.

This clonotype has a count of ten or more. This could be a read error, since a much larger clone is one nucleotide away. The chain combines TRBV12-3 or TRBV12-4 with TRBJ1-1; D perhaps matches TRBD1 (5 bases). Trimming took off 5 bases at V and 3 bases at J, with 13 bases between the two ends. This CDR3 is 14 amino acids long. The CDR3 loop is CASSTRAWDTEAFF. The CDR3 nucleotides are TGTGCCAGCAGTACCAGGGCTTGGGACACTGAAGCTTTCTTT.

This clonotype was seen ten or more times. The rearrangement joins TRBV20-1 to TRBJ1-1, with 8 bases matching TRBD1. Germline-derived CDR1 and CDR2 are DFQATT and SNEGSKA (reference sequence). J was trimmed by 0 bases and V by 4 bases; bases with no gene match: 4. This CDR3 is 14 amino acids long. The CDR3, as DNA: TGCAGTGCTACCAGGGGGCGAATGAACACTGAAGCTTTCTTT. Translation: CSATRGRMNTEAFF.

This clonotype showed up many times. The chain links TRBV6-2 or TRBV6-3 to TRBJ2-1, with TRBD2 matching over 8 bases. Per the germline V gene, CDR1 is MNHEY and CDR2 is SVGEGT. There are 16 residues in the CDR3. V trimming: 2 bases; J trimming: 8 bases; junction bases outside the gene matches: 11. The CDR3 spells CASSYVPGLVYYEQFF. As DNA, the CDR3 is TGTGCCAGCAGTTACGTACCGGGACTAGTGTATTATGAGCAGTTCTTC.

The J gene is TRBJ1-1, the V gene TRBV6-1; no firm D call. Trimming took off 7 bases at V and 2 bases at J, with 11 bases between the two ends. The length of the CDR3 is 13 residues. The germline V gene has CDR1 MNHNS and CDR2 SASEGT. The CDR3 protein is CASILTPNTEAFF. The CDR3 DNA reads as TGTGCCAGCATCCTGACACCTAACACTGAAGCTTTCTTT.

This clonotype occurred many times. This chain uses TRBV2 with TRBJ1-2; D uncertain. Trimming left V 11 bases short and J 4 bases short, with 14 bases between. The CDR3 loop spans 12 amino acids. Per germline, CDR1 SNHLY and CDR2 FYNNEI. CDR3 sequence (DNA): TGTGCCCGCGAAAGGGTTTCCTATGGCTACACCTTC. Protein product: CARERVSYGYTF.

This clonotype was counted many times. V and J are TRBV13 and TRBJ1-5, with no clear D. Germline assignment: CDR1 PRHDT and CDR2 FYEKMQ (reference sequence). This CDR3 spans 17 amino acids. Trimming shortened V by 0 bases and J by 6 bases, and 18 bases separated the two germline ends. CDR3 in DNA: TGTGCCAGCAGCTTAGGCCCGTACAGCCTATGGGGTCAGCCCCAGCATTTT. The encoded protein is CASSLGPYSLWGQPQHF.

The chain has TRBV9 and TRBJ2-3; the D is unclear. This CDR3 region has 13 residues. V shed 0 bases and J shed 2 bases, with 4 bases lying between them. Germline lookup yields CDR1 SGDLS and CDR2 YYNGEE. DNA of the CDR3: TGTGCCAGCAGCGTAGCCCCCACAGATACGCAGTATTTT. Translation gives CASSVAPTDTQYF.

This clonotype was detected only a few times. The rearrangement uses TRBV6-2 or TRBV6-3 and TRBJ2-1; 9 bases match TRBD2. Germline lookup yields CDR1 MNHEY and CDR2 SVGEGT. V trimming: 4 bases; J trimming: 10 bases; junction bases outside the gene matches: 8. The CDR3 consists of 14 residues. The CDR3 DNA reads TGTGCCAGCAGTTCACCTCCAACTAGCGGGGAGCAGTTCTTC. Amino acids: CASSSPPTSGEQFF.

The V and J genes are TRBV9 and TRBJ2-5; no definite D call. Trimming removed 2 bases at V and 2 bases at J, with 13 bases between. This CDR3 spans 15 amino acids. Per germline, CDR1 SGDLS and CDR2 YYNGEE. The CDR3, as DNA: TGTGCCAGCAGCGTTCAACCCGGTGGTCAAGAGACCCAGTACTTC. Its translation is CASSVQPGGQETQYF. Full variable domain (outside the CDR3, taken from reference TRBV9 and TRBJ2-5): DSGVTQTPKHLITATGQRVTLRCSPRSGDLSVYWYQQSLDQGLQFLIQYYNGEERAKGNILERFSAQQFPDLHSELNLSSLELGDSALYFCASSVQPGGQETQYFGPGTRLLVL.

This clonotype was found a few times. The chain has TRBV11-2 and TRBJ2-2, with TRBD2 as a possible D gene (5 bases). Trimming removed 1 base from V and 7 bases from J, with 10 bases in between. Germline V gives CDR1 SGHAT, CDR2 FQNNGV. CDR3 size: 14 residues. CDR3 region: CASSLGLAGGELFF. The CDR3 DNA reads TGTGCCAGCAGCTTAGGCCTAGCCGGCGGGGAGCTGTTTTTT.

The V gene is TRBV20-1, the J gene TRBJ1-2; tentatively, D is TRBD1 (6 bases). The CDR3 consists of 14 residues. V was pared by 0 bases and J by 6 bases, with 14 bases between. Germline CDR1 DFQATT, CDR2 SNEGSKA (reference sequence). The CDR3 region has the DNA TGCAGTGCTAGAGACACAGGGACAAGGAATGGCTACACCTTC. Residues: CSARDTGTRNGYTF.

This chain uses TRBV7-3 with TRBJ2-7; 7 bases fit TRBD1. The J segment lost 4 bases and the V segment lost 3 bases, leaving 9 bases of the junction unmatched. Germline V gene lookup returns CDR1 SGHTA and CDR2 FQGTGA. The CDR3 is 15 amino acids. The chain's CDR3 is CASSFSGGASYEQYF. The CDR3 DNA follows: TGTGCCAGCAGCTTTTCAGGGGGAGCCTCATACGAGCAGTACTTC. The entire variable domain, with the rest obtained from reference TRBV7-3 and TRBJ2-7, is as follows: GAGVSQTPSNKVTEKGKYVELRCDPISGHTALYWYRQSLGQGPEFLIYFQGTGAADDSGLPNDRFFAVRPEGSVSTLKIQRTERGDSAVYLCASSFSGGASYEQYFGPGTRLTVT.

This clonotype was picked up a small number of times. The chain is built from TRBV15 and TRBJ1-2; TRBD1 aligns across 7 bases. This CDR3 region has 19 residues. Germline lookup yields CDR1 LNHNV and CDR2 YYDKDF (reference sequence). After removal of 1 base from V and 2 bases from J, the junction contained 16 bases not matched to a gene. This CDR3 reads CATSRGTPTRTGQNYGYTF. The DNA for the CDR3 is TGTGCCACCAGCAGAGGCACACCCACCCGTACGGGACAGAACTATGGCTACACCTTC.

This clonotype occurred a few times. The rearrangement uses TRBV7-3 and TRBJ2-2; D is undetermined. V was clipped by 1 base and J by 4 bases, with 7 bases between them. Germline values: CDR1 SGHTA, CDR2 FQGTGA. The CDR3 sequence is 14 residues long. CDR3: CASSLIRSTGELFF. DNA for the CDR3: TGTGCCAGCAGCTTAATCCGGAGCACCGGGGAGCTGTTTTTT.

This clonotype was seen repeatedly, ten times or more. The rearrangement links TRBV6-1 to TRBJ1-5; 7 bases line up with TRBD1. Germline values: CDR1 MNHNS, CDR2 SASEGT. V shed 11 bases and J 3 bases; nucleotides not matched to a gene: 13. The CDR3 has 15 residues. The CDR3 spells CAVVKGQFVNQPQHF. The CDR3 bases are TGTGCCGTCGTCAAGGGACAGTTCGTCAATCAGCCCCAGCATTTT.

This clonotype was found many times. CDR3 DNA: TGTGCCTGGGCAGGGGGCCGGGCCACTGAAGCTTTCTTT. Translating gives CAWAGGRATEAFF. The V call is TRBV30, the J call TRBJ1-1, with TRBD1 matching over 8 bases. CDR3 length equals 13 residues. V lost 5 bases, J lost 4 bases, and 6 bases stayed unmatched. Germline CDR1 is GTSNPN and CDR2 is SVGIG (reference sequence).

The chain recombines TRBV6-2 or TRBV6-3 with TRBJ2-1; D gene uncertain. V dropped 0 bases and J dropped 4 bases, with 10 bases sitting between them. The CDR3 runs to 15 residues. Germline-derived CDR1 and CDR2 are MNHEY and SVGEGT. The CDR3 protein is CASSYSPTPYNEQFF. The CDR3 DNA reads TGTGCCAGCAGTTACTCACCCACTCCTTACAATGAGCAGTTCTTC.

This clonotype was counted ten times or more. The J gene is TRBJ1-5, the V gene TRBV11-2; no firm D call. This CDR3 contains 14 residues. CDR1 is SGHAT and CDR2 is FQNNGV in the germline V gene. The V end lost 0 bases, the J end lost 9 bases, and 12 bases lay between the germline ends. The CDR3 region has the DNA TGTGCCAGCAGCTTAGATGCGGCCGTCGGGCCCCAGCATTTT. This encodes CASSLDAAVGPQHF. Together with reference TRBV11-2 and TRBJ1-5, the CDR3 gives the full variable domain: EAGVAQSPRYKIIEKRQSVAFWCNPISGHATLYWYQQILGQGPKLLIQFQNNGVVDDSQLPKDRFSAERLKGVDSTLKIQPAKLEDSAVYLCASSLDAAVGPQHFGDGTRLSIL.

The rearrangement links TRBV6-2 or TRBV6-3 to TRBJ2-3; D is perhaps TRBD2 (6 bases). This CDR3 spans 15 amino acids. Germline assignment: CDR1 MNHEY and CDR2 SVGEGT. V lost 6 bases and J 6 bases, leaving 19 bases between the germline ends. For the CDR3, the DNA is TGTGCCAGCAGGGCTATGGACTACGGAGCGGATACGCAGTATTTT. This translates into CASRAMDYGADTQYF.

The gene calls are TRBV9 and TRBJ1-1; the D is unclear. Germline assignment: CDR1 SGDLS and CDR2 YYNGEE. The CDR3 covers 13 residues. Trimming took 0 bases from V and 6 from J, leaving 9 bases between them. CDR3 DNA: TGTGCCAGCAGCGTAGGAGGTCTCGCTGAAGCTTTCTTT. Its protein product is CASSVGGLAEAFF. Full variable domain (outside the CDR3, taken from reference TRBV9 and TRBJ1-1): DSGVTQTPKHLITATGQRVTLRCSPRSGDLSVYWYQQSLDQGLQFLIQYYNGEERAKGNILERFSAQQFPDLHSELNLSSLELGDSALYFCASSVGGLAEAFFGQGTRLTVV.

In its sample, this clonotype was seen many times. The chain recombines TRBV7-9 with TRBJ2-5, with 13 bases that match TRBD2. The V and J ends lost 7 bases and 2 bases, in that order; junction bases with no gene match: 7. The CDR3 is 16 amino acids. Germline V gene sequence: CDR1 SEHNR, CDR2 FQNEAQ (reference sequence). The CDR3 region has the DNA TGTGCCAGCACCTGGACTAGCGGGAGCATACAAGAGACCCAGTACTTC. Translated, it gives CASTWTSGSIQETQYF.

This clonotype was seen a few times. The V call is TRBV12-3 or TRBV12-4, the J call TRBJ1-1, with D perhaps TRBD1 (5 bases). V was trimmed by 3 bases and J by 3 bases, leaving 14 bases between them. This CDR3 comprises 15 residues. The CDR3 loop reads CASSFASARDTEAFF. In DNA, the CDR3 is TGTGCCAGCAGTTTTGCCTCGGCCAGGGACACTGAAGCTTTCTTT.

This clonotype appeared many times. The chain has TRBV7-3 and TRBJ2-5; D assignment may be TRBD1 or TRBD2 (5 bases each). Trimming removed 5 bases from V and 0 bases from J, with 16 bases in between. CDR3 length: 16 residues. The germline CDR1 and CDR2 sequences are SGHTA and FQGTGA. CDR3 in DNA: TGTGCCAGCAGCCCCGGGACCGCTAGCAACCAAGAGACCCAGTACTTC. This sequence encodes CASSPGTASNQETQYF.

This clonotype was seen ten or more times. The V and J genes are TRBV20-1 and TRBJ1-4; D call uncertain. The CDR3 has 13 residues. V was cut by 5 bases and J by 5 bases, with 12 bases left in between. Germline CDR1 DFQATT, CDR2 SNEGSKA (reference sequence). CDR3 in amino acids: CSARRAPNEKLFF. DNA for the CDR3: TGCAGTGCTCGACGGGCCCCAAATGAAAAACTGTTTTTT.

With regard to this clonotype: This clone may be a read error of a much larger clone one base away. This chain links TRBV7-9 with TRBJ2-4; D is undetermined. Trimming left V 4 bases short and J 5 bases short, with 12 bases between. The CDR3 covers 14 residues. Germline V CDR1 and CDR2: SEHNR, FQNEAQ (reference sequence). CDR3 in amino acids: CASSSLGPENIQYF. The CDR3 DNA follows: TGTGCCAGCAGCTCACTGGGCCCTGAAAACATTCAGTACTTC.